This TCR beta chain was recorded in a study of control samples from healthy donors and cancer patients. The V gene lost 4 bases and the J gene lost 6 bases, with 24 bases spanning the gap. The CDR3 is 17 amino acids. Germline V gene lookup returns CDR1 LGHNA and CDR2 YNFKEQ. This table comes from immunoSEQ multiplex PCR, and its TCRdb copy is limited to in-frame clones, with some not included. The data show 110,000 or so clones, with roughly 90% seen just once and approximately 15% held by the top ten. This receptor was obtained from a woman aged 45-65 years in good health. J is TRBJ1-2 and V is TRBV4-2, with D tentatively TRBD1 (5 bases). The specimen sequenced was blood. CDR3 DNA: TGTGCCAGCAGCCTGGCCTCCTCAGGGCCCGGGACGAATGGCTACACCTTC. It specifies CASSLASSGPGTNGYTF.